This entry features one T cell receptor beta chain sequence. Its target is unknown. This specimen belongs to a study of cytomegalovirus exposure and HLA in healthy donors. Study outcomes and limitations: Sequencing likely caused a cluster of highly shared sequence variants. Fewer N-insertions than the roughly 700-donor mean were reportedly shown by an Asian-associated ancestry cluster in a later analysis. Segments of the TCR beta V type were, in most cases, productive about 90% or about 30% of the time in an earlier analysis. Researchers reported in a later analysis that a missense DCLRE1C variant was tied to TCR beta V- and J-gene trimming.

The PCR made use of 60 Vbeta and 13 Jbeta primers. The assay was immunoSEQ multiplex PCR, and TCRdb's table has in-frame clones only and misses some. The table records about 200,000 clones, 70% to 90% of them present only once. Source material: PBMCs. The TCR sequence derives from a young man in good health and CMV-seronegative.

The chain's CDR3 is CASSLLSSADTQYF. In nucleotides, the CDR3 is TGTGCCAGCAGCCTCCTCTCTAGCGCAGATACGCAGTATTTT. The rearrangement links TRBV6-5 to TRBJ2-3, with D perhaps TRBD2 (6 bases). Germline assignment: CDR1 MNHEY and CDR2 SVGAGI. V was cut by 6 bases and J by 4 bases, with 14 bases left in between. The CDR3 length is 14 residues.